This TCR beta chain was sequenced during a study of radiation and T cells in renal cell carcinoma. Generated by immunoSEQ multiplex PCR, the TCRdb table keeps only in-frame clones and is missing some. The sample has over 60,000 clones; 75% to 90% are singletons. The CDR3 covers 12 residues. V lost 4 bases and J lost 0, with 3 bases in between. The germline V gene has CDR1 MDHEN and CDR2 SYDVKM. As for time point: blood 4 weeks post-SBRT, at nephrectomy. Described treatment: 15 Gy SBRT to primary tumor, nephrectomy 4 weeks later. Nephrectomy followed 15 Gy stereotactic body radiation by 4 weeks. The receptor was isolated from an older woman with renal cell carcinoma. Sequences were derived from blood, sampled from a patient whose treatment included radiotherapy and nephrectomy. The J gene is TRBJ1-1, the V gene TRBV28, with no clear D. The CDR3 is CASSYLNTEAFF. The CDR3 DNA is TGTGCCAGCAGTTATTTGAACACTGAAGCTTTCTTT.